Given below is one T cell receptor (beta chain) in context. Germline and junction disagree at one end, which may indicate a read error. Participant age was roughly 18 to 100 years, and participants resided in fewer than 25 US areas. Which cohort a participant joined came from the clinical history participants gave. Recovered Cohort 3 donors showed two negative PCRs, clearance, or symptom resolution. The CDR3 sequence is 15 residues long. From germline, CDR1 is LNHDA and CDR2 SQIVND (reference sequence). This entry is derived from a study of blood T cell repertoires in COVID-19. The wider study: Italy, Spain and the United States were the sources of the convalescent and acute COVID-19 samples.

Sequencing was performed with immunoSEQ multiplex PCR; in TCRdb, only in-frame clones are kept and a portion is missing. In the table there are 300,000 to 400,000 clones, 87% of which are singletons. The sequence was collected from a woman between 25 and 40 years old who had recovered from COVID-19. Sequencing was done on a sample of PBMCs or T cells enriched from blood (not recorded which). The genes are TRBV19 and TRBJ2-3; TRBD1 matches at 8 bases. Here the CDR3 reads CASSLDRGITDTQYF. DNA of the CDR3: TGTGCCAGTAGTTTAGACAGGGGTATCACAGATACGCAGTATTTT.